This T cell receptor (beta chain) was captured by sequencing in a study of blood T cells in healthy people across ages. As to this clonotype: Its antigen is undetermined.

A J-beta primer mix and a sample-barcoded 5' primer were used in a second PCR of roughly 7 to 12 cycles. Each CDR3 protein is one row after TCRdb ran MiXCR on the 5' RACE reads. The data show about 1,600,000 distinct CDR3 sequences, 42% seen once. CDR1 and CDR2 from the germline V gene are MNHEY and SMNVEV (reference sequence). The junction had 13 bases not matched to a gene; V was cut back by 6 bases and J by 8 bases. The CDR3 totals 14 residues. Study-level results: Naive and antigen-experienced cells could not be conclusively compared, given unsorted PBMCs.

The sequencing input was blood. This clonotype was obtained from a woman younger than 35 in good health. This chain links TRBV27 with TRBJ2-7, with TRBD1 identical over 7 bases. The CDR3 DNA reads as TGTGCCAGCAGCCCATCTAGACAGGGATACCAGCAGTACTTC. Encoded protein: CASSPSRQGYQQYF.